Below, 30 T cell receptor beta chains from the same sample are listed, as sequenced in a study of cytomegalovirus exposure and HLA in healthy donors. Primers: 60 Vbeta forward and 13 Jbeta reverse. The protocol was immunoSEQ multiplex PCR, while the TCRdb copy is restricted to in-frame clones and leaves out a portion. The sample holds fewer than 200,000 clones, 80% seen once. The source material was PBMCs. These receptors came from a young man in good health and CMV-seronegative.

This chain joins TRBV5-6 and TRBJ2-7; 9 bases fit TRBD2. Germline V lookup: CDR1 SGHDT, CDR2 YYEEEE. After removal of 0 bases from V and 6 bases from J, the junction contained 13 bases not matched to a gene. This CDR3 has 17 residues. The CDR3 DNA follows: TGTGCCAGCAGCTTGGCTAGCGGGATCGGGCAACGGCGCGAGCAGTACTTC. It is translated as CASSLASGIGQRREQYF. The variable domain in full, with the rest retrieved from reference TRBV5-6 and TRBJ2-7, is DAGVTQSPTHLIKTRGQQVTLRCSPKSGHDTVSWYQQALGQGPQFIFQYYEEEERQRGNFPDRFSGHQFPNYSSELNVNALLLGDSALYLCASSLASGIGQRREQYFGPGTRLTVT.

CDR3 sequence (DNA): TGTGCCTGGAGTGATGGGGCGGCTGGCTACACCTTC. Translating it yields CAWSDGAAGYTF. This chain links TRBV30 with TRBJ1-2, with TRBD1 as a possible D gene (5 bases). The CDR3 length is 12 residues. In germline, CDR1 is GTSNPN, CDR2 SVGIG (reference sequence). The V and J ends lost 1 base and 7 bases respectively, with 10 bases between them.

The CDR3: CASSHPGGAEAFF. The CDR3 nucleotides are TGTGCCAGCAGTCACCCGGGGGGCGCTGAAGCTTTCTTT. The V and J genes are TRBV25-1 and TRBJ1-1; D may be TRBD1 (6 bases). Germline V gene lookup returns CDR1 MGHDK and CDR2 SYGVNS. V lost 5 bases, J lost 6 bases, and 13 bases lay in between. CDR3 size: 13 residues.

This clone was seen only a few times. The DNA for the CDR3 is TGCGCCAGCAGCTACCGACAGGCTTCGAACACTGAAGCTTTCTTT. As protein: CASSYRQASNTEAFF. The rearrangement joins TRBV4-1 to TRBJ1-1; tentative D call: TRBD1 (6 bases). Trimming cost V 5 bases and J 1 base, with 14 bases left between them. Germline-derived CDR1 and CDR2 are MGHRA and YSYEKL. The CDR3 has 15 amino acids.

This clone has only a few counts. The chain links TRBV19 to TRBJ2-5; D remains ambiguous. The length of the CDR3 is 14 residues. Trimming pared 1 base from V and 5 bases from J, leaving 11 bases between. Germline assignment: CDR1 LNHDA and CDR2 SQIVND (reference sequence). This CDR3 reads CASSIVAEVETQYF. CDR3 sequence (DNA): TGTGCCAGTAGTATAGTGGCAGAGGTGGAGACCCAGTACTTC. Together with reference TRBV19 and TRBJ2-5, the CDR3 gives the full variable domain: DGGITQSPKYLFRKEGQNVTLSCEQNLNHDAMYWYRQDPGQGLRLIYYSQIVNDFQKGDIAEGYSVSREKKESFPLTVTSAQKNPTAFYLCASSIVAEVETQYFGPGTRLLVL.

CDR3 residues: CASSYSGVGQPQHF. The CDR3 bases are TGTGCCAGCAGTTACTCAGGGGTAGGACAGCCCCAGCATTTT. The chain couples TRBV28 to TRBJ1-5; possibly TRBD1 for D (6 bases). Trimming stripped 4 bases from V and 7 bases from J, with 14 bases between. Germline V CDR1 and CDR2: MDHEN, SYDVKM. The CDR3 sequence is 14 residues long.

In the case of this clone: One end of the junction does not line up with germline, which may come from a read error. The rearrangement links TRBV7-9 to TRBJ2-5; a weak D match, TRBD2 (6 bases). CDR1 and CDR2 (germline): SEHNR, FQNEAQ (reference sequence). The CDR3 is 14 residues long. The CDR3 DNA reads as TGTTCCAGCAGGTTTGGAGGGGTGGAGGAGACCCAGTACTTC. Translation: CSSRFGGVEETQYF.

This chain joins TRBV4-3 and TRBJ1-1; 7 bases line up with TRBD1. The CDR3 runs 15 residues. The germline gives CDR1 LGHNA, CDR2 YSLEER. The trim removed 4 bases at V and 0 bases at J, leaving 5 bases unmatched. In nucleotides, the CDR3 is TGCGCCAGCAGCCTAGAGACAGGGCTGAACACTGAAGCTTTCTTT. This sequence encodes CASSLETGLNTEAFF.

The CDR3 DNA follows: TGTGCCAGCGAGAACAGGGCGGGCGGCTACACCTTC. Amino acid sequence: CASENRAGGYTF. The chain carries TRBV25-1 and TRBJ1-2; a possible D gene is TRBD1 (6 bases). The CDR3 runs to 12 residues. Germline CDR1 reads MGHDK; CDR2 reads SYGVNS. Deletions cut 8 bases from V and 8 bases from J, with 15 bases between.

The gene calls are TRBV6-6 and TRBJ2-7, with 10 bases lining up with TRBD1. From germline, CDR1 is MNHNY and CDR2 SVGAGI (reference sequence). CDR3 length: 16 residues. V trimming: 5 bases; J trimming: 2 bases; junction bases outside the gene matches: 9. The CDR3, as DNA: TGTGCCAGCAGTCGGACAGGGGGTAAGTCGGCCTACGAGCAGTACTTC. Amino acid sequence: CASSRTGGKSAYEQYF.

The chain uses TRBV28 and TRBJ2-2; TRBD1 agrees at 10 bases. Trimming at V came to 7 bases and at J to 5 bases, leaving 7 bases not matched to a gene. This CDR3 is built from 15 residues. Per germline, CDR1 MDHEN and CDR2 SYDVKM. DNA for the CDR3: TGTGCCAGCACCAGGGACAGGGGCTGGACCGGGGAGCTGTTTTTT. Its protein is CASTRDRGWTGELFF.

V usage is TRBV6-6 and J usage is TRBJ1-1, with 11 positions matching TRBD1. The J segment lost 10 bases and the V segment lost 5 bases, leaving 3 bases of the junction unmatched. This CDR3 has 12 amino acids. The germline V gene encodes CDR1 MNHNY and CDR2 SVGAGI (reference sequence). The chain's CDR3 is CASSPGQGAAFF. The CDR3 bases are TGTGCCAGCAGTCCTGGACAGGGGGCAGCTTTCTTT.

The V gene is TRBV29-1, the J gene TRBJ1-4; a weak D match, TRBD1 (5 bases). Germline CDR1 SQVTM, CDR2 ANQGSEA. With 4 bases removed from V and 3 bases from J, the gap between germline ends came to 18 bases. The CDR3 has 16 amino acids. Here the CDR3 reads CSVASQAGRSNEKLFF. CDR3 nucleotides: TGCAGCGTTGCCTCCCAGGCAGGGAGGTCTAATGAAAAACTGTTTTTT. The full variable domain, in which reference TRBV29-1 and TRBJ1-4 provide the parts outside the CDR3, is SAVISQKPSRDICQRGTSLTIQCQVDSQVTMMFWYRQQPGQSLTLIATANQGSEATYESGFVIDKFPISRPNLTFSTLTVSNMSPEDSSIYLCSVASQAGRSNEKLFFGSGTQLSVL.

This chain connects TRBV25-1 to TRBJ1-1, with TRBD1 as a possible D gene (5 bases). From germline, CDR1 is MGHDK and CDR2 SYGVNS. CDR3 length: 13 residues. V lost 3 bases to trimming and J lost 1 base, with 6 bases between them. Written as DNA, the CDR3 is TGTGCCAGCAGTGAGCAGGGGAACACTGAAGCTTTCTTT. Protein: CASSEQGNTEAFF. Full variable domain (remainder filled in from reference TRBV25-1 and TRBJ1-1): EADIYQTPRYLVIGTGKKITLECSQTMGHDKMYWYQQDPGMELHLIHYSYGVNSTEKGDLSSESTVSRIRTEHFPLTLESARPSHTSQYLCASSEQGNTEAFFGQGTRLTVV.

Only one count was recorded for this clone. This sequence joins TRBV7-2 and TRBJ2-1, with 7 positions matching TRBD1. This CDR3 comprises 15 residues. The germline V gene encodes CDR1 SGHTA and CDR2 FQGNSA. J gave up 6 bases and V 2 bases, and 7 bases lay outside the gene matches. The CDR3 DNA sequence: TGTGCCAGCAGCTTAAGGGGACAGAGGAGCAATGAGCAGTTCTTC. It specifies CASSLRGQRSNEQFF.

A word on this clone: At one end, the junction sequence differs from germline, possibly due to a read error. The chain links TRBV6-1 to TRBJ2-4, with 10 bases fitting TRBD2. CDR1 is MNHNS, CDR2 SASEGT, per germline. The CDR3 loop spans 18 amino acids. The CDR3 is CASSEDSGLAFSKHIQYF. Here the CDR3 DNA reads TGTGCCAGCAGTGAGGACTCGGGACTAGCGTTTTCCAAACACATTCAGTACTTC.

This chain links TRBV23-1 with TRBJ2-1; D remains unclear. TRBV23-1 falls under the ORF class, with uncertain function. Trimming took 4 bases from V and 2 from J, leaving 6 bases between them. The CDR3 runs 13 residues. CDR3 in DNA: TGCGCCAGCAGTCGGAGCCCCTACAATGAGCAGTTCTTC. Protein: CASSRSPYNEQFF.

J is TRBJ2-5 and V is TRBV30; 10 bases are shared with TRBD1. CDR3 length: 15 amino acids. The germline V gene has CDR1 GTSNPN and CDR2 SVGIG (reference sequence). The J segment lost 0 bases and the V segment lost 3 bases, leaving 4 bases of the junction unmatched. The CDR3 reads CAWSAGQGDQETQYF. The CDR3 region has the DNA TGTGCCTGGAGCGCCGGACAGGGGGACCAAGAGACCCAGTACTTC.

The DNA of the CDR3 is TGTGCCAGTAGCCCTCAACGGGGTGGGTGGGAGACCCAGTACTTC. Protein sequence: CASSPQRGGWETQYF. The chain couples TRBV19 to TRBJ2-5; D may be TRBD2 (5 bases). Germline assignment: CDR1 LNHDA and CDR2 SQIVND (reference sequence). Between the trimmed V and J ends, which lost 6 bases and 5 bases, there was a span of 19 bases. The CDR3 sequence is 15 residues long.

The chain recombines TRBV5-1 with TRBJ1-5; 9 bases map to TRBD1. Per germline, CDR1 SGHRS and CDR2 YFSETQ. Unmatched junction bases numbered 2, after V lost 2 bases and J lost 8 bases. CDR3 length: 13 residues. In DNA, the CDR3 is TGCGCCAGCAGCTTAGACAGGGGGGAGCCCCAGCATTTT. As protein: CASSLDRGEPQHF. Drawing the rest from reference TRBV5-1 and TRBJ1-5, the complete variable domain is KAGVTQTPRYLIKTRGQQVTLSCSPISGHRSVSWYQQTPGQGLQFLFEYFSETQRNKGNFPGRFSGRQFSNSRSEMNVSTLELGDSALYLCASSLDRGEPQHFGDGTRLSIL.

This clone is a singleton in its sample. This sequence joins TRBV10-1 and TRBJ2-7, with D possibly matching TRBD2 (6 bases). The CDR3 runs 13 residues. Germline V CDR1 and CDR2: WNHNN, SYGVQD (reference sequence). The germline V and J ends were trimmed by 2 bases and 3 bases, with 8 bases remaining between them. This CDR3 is CASSEGGIYEQYF. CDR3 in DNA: TGCGCCAGCAGTGAGGGCGGGATCTACGAGCAGTACTTC.

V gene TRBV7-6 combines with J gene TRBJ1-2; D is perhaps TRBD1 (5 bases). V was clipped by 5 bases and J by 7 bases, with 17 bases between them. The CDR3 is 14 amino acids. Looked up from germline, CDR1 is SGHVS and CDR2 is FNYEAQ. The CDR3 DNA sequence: TGTGCCAGCAGCCTCCGGGGAGGGGCAGGTGGCTACACCTTC. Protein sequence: CASSLRGGAGGYTF. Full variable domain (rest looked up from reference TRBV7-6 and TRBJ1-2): GAGVSQSPRYKVTKRGQDVALRCDPISGHVSLYWYRQALGQGPEFLTYFNYEAQQDKSGLPNDRFSAERPEGSISTLTIQRTEQRDSAMYRCASSLRGGAGGYTFGSGTRLTVV.

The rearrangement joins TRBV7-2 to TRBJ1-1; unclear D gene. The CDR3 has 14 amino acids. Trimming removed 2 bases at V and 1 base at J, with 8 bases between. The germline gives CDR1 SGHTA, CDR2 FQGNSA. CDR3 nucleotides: TGTGCCAGCAGCTTATACAGTTCGAACACTGAAGCTTTCTTT. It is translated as CASSLYSSNTEAFF.

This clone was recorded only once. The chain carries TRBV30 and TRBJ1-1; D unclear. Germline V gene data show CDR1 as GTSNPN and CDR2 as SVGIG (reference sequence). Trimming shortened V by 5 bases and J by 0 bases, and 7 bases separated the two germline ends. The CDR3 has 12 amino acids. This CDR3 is CAWGFMNTEAFF. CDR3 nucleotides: TGTGCCTGGGGCTTCATGAACACTGAAGCTTTCTTT.

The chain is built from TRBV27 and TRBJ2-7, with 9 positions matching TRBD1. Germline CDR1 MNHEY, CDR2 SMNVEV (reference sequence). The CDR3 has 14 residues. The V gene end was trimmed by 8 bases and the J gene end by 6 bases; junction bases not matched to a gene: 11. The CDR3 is CASGGTGMSGEQYF. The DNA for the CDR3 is TGTGCCAGCGGCGGGACAGGGATGTCGGGCGAGCAGTACTTC.

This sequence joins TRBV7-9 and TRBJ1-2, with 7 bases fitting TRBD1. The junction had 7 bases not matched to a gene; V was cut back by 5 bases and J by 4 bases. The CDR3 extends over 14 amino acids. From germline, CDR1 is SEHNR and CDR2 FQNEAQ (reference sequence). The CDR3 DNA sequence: TGTGCCAGCAGCCCTACGGACAGGTTCTATGGCTACACCTTC. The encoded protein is CASSPTDRFYGYTF.

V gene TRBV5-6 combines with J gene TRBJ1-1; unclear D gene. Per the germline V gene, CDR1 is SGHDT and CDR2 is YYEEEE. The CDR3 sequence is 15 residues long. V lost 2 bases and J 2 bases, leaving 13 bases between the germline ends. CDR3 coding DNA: TGTGCCAGCAGCTTCCGACGGGAAATTAACACTGAAGCTTTCTTT. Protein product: CASSFRREINTEAFF.

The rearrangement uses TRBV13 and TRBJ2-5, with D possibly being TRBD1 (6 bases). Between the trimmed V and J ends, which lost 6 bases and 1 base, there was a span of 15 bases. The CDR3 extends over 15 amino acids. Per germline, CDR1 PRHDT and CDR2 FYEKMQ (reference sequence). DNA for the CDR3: TGTGCCAGCAGTTTGTATAGGGGGTCCCAAGAGACCCAGTACTTC. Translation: CASSLYRGSQETQYF.

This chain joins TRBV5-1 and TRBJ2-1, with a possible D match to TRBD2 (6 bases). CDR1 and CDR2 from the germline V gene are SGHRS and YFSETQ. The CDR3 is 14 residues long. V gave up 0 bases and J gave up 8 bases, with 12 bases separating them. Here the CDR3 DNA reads TGCGCCAGCAGCTTGGAAGGAGGGTCAGATGAGCAGTTCTTC. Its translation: CASSLEGGSDEQFF.

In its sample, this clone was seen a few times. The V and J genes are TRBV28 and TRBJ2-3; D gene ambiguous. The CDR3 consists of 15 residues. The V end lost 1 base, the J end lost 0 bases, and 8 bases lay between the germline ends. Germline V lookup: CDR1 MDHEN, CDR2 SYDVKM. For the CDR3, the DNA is TGTGCCAGCAGTTTATCGGCGGTCAGCACAGATACGCAGTATTTT. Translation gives CASSLSAVSTDTQYF.